This TCR beta chain originates from a study of blood T cell repertoires in COVID-19. Study in general: Acute and convalescent COVID-19 samples came from the United States, Italy and Spain.

Germline V gives CDR1 PRHDT, CDR2 FYEKMQ (reference sequence). V lost 0 bases, J lost 2 bases, and 7 bases stayed unmatched. The CDR3 sequence is 16 residues long. Produced via immunoSEQ multiplex PCR; TCRdb's table is partial and in-frame only. The data contain more than 70,000 clones, around 88% of them singletons. This clone was detected only a few times. This sequence originates from a woman aged 80 or over with acute or convalescent COVID-19. The V call is TRBV13, the J call TRBJ2-7, with 7 bases identical to TRBD2. Sequencing used peripheral blood. The CDR3 bases are TGTGCCAGCAGCTTAGGATGGGGAGGGCCTACCTACGAGCAGTACTTC. This sequence encodes CASSLGWGGPTYEQYF. The whole variable domain, filled in from reference TRBV13 and TRBJ2-7, reads AAGVIQSPRHLIKEKRETATLKCYPIPRHDTVYWYQQGPGQDPQFLISFYEKMQSDKGSIPDRFSAQQFSDYHSELNMSSLELGDSALYFCASSLGWGGPTYEQYFGPGTRLTVT.